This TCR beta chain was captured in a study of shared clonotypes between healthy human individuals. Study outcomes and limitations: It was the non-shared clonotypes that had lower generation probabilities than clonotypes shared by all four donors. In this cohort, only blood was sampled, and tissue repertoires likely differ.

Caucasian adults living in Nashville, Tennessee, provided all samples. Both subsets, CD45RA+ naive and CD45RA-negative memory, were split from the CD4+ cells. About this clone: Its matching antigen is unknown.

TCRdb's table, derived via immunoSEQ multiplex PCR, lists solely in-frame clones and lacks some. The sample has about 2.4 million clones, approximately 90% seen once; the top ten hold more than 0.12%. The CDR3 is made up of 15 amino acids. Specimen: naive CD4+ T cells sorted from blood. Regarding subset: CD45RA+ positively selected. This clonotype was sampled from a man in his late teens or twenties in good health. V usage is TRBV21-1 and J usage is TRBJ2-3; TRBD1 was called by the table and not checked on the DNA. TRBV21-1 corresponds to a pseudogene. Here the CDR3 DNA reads TGTGCCAGCAGCAAAGGGGACATTCTTACGGGTACGCAGTATTTT. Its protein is CASSKGDILTGTQYF.